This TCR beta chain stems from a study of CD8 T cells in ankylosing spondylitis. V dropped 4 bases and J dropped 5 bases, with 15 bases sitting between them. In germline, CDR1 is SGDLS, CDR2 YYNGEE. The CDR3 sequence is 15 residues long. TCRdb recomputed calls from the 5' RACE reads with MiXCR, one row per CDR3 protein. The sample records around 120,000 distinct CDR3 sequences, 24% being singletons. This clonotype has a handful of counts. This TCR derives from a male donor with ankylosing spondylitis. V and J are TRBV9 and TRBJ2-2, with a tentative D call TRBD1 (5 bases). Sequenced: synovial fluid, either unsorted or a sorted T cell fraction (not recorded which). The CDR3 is CASSPMGPGTGELFF. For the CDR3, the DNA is TGTGCCAGCAGCCCAATGGGGCCTGGGACCGGGGAGCTGTTTTTT.